Reported below is one TCR beta chain. The target antigen is unknown. It was with 60 Vbeta and 13 Jbeta primers that the PCR ran. Assay used: immunoSEQ multiplex PCR; TCRdb lists only in-frame clones, some missing. Of roughly 160,000 clones listed, roughly 76% were seen once; the top ten hold around 14%. The CDR3 extends over 14 amino acids. The V gene's germline CDR1 is SGHAT and CDR2 FQNNGV. This record comes from a study of cytomegalovirus exposure and HLA in healthy donors. Study as a whole: From around 180 million T cells, an earlier analysis saw approximately 110 million unique TCR beta sequences.

Donors consisted of healthy bone marrow donors. Study-wide points: Reportedly, cytomegalovirus status was diagnosed with high sensitivity and specificity. A missense variant in DCLRE1C was later tied to TCR beta V- and J-gene trimming.

Sequenced material: PBMCs. The receptor was isolated from a woman in her 50s in good health and CMV-seronegative. J is TRBJ2-5 and V is TRBV11-2, with a possible D match to TRBD2 (6 bases). The DNA end is more similar to TRBJ2-7, so the J call may be wrong. The CDR3 protein is CASSLAPSAYEQYF. The CDR3 DNA reads TGTGCCAGCAGCTTAGCGCCTAGCGCCTACGAGCAGTACTTC.